Below, 7 T cell receptor beta chains from the same sample are listed, as sequenced in a study of blood T cell repertoires in COVID-19. Assay used: immunoSEQ multiplex PCR; TCRdb lists only in-frame clones, some missing. The sample records 200,000 to 250,000 clones, roughly 83% being singletons. The sequencing input was peripheral blood. The receptors come from a woman between 45 and 65 years old with acute or convalescent COVID-19.

The CDR3 DNA follows: TGTGCCAGCAGCCCGGGACTAGCGGGGGACCCCTACGAGCAGTACTTC. Residues: CASSPGLAGDPYEQYF. V usage is TRBV5-6 and J usage is TRBJ2-7; TRBD2 matches 14 bases. The germline CDR1 and CDR2 sequences are SGHDT and YYEEEE. Trimming took 4 bases from V and 2 from J; bases not matched to a gene: 5. This CDR3 contains 16 residues.

The V gene is TRBV5-6, the J gene TRBJ1-5; weak D call: TRBD1 (6 bases). The CDR3 contains 15 residues. Germline V gene sequence: CDR1 SGHDT, CDR2 YYEEEE. The ends were cut back, 0 bases at V and 6 bases at J, with 13 bases in the middle. The CDR3 bases are TGTGCCAGCAGCTTGGCGGTACAGGGCGGTCAGCCCCAGCATTTT. It yields the protein CASSLAVQGGQPQHF.

In its sample, this clone was seen once. The chain combines TRBV28 with TRBJ2-3; 10 positions match TRBD2. V shed 5 bases, J shed 1 base, and the junction held 3 bases outside the gene matches. The CDR3 is made up of 15 amino acids. Germline loops: CDR1 MDHEN, CDR2 SYDVKM. The CDR3, as DNA: TGTGCCAGCAGTCGGAGCGGGGGGGGCACAGATACGCAGTATTTT. It codes for CASSRSGGGTDTQYF. Full variable domain (remainder filled in from reference TRBV28 and TRBJ2-3): DVKVTQSSRYLVKRTGEKVFLECVQDMDHENMFWYRQDPGLGLRLIYFSYDVKMKEKGDIPEGYSVSREKKERFSLILESASTNQTSMYLCASSRSGGGTDTQYFGPGTRLTVL.

The chain couples TRBV5-1 to TRBJ2-3; D is perhaps TRBD1 (5 bases). V shed 0 bases and J shed 1 base, with 12 bases lying between them. CDR1 and CDR2 from the germline V gene are SGHRS and YFSETQ. This CDR3 contains 16 residues. The CDR3 nucleotides read TGCGCCAGCAGCTTGGAAGGGGCTTTGGGCACAGATACGCAGTATTTT. Translating it yields CASSLEGALGTDTQYF.

This rearrangement joins TRBV7-9 to TRBJ1-2; 9 bases match TRBD1. With V trimmed by 4 bases and J by 4 bases, 10 bases remained unmatched. Per the germline V gene, CDR1 is SEHNR and CDR2 is FQNEAQ (reference sequence). This CDR3 has 16 amino acids. The CDR3 DNA reads as TGTGCCAGCAGCTCACAGGGGGCTAGGATAACCTATGGCTACACCTTC. This gives the protein CASSSQGARITYGYTF.

The V gene is TRBV3-1 (or the pseudogene TRBV3-2), the J gene TRBJ1-3, with D maybe TRBD1 (6 bases). V dropped 5 bases and J dropped 0 bases, with 8 bases sitting between them. Germline values: CDR1 LGHDT, CDR2 YNNKEL (reference sequence). This CDR3 is built from 14 residues. This chain's CDR3 is CASSSGVSGNTIYF. In DNA, the CDR3 is TGTGCCAGCAGCTCAGGGGTCTCTGGAAACACCATATATTTT.

This clone appeared a few times. The chain combines TRBV18 with TRBJ2-2, with 8 bases aligning to TRBD1. V shed 2 bases and J 4 bases; nucleotides not matched to a gene: 6. The germline CDR1 and CDR2 sequences are KGHSH and LQKENI. The CDR3 covers 16 residues. The CDR3 sequence: CASSPRQGSATGELFF. The CDR3 DNA reads as TGTGCCAGCTCACCAAGACAGGGGTCGGCCACCGGGGAGCTGTTTTTT.